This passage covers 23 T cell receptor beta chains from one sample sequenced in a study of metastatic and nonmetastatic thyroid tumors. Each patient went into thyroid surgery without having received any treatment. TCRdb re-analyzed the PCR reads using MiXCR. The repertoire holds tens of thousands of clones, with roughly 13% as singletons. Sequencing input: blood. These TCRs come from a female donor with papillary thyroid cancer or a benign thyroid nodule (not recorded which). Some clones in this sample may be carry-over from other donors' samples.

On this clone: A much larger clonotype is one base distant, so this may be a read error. CDR3 protein: CASSRDRAGDQFF. DNA of the CDR3: TGTGCCAGCAGCCGCGACAGGGCAGGTGATCAGTTCTTC. V is TRBV7-2 and J is TRBJ2-1, with 7 bases aligning to TRBD1. The CDR3 has 13 residues. CDR1 and CDR2 (germline): SGHTA, FQGNSA. Trimming at V came to 5 bases and at J to 13 bases, leaving 11 bases not matched to a gene. The entire variable domain, with the rest obtained from reference TRBV7-2 and TRBJ2-1, is as follows: GAGVSQSPSNKVTEKGKDVELRCDPISGHTALYWYRQSLGQGLEFLIYFQGNSAPDKSGLPSDRFSAERTGGSVSTLTIQRTQQEDSAVYLCASSRDRAGDQFFGPGTRLTVL.

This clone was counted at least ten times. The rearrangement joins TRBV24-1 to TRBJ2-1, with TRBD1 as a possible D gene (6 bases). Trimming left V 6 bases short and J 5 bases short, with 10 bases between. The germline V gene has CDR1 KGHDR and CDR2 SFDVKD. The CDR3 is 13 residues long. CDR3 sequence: CATSRGGHNEQFF. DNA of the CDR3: TGTGCCACCAGTCGAGGGGGACACAATGAGCAGTTCTTC.

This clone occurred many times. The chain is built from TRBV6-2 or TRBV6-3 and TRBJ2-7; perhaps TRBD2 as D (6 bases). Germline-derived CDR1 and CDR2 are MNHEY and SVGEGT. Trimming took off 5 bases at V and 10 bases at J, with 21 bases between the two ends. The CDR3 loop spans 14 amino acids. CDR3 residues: CASSRTIESINQYF. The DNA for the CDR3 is TGTGCCAGCAGTCGGACTATCGAGAGTATTAATCAGTACTTC.

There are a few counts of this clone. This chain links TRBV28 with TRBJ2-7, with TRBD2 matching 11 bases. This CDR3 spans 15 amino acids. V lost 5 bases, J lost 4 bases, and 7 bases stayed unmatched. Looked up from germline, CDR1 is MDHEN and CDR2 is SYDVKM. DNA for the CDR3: TGTGCCAGCAGTCCCCGACTAGCGGGGATGTACGAGCAGTACTTC. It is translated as CASSPRLAGMYEQYF.

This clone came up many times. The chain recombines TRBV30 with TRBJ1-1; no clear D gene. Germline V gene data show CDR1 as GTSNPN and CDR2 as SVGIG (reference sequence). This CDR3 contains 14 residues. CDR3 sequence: CARNRAGKNTEAFF. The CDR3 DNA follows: TGTGCTCGGAATAGGGCAGGCAAGAACACTGAAGCTTTCTTT.

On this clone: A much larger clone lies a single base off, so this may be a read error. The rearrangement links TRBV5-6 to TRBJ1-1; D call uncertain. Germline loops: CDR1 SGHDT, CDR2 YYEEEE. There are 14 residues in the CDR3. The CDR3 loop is CASSLVSVNTEASF. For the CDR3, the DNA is TGTGCCAGCAGCTTGGTTTCCGTGAACACTGAAGCTTCCTTT.

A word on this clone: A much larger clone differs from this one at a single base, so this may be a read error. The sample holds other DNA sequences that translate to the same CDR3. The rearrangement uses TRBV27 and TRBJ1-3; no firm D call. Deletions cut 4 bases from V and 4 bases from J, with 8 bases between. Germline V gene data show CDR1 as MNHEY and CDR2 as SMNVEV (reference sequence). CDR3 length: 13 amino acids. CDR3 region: CASSSSVGNTIYF. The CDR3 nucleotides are TGTGCCAGCAGTTCATCTGTGGGAAACACCATATATTTT.

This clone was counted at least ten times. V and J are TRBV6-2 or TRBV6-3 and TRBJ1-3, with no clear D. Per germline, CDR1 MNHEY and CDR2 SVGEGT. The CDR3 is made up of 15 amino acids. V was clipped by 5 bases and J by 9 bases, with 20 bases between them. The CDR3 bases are TGTGCCAGCAGTGTGACGAGGGCCTCGAGCGGCACCATATATTTT. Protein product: CASSVTRASSGTIYF.

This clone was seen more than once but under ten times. CDR3 region: CASSLARTANSPLHF. CDR3 sequence (DNA): TGTGCCAGCAGTTTAGCTCGGACAGCTAATTCACCCCTCCACTTT. The chain links TRBV27 to TRBJ1-6, with D perhaps TRBD1 (6 bases). This CDR3 has 15 amino acids. Deletions cut 2 bases from V and 6 bases from J, with 11 bases between. The V gene's germline CDR1 is MNHEY and CDR2 SMNVEV (reference sequence).

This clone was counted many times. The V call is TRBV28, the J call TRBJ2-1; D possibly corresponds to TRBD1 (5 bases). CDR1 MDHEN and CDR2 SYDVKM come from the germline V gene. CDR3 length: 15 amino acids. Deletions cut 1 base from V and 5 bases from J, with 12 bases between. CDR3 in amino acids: CASSLFREGDNEQFF. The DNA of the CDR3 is TGTGCCAGCAGTTTATTTAGGGAAGGGGACAATGAGCAGTTCTTC.

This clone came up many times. The CDR3 sequence: CASRDRQGANEKLFF. The DNA for the CDR3 is TGTGCCAGCAGGGACAGACAGGGGGCGAATGAAAAACTGTTTTTT. The chain couples TRBV6-1 to TRBJ1-4, with TRBD1 matching 10 bases. The length of the CDR3 is 15 residues. From germline, CDR1 is MNHNS and CDR2 SASEGT. J was trimmed by 5 bases and V by 6 bases; bases with no gene match: 6.

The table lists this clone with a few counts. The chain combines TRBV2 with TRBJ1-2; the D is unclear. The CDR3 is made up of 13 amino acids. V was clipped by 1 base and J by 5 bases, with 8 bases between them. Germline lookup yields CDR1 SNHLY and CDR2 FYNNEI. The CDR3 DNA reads TGTGCCAGCAGTGAAGACCCAGCTTATGGCTACACCTTC. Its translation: CASSEDPAYGYTF.

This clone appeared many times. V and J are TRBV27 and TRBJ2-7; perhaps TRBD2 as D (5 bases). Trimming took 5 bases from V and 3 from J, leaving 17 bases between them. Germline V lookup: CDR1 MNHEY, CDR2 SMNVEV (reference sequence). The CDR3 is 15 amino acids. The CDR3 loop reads CASSPHFNRDYEQYF. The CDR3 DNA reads TGTGCCAGCAGTCCCCATTTTAACCGGGACTACGAGCAGTACTTC.

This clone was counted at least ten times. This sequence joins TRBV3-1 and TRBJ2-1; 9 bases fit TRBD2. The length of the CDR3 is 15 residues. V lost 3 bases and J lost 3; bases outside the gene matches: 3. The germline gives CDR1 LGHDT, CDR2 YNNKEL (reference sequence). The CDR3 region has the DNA TGTGCCAGCAGCCACACTAGCGGGCTCTACAATGAGCAGTTCTTC. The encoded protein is CASSHTSGLYNEQFF.

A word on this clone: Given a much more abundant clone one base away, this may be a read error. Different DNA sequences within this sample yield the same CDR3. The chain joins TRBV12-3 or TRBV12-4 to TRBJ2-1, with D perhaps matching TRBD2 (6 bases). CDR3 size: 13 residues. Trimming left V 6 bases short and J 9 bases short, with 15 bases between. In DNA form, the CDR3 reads TGTGCCAGCAGGCTAGGGACTCGAGCTGAGCAGTTCTTC. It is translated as CASRLGTRAEQFF.

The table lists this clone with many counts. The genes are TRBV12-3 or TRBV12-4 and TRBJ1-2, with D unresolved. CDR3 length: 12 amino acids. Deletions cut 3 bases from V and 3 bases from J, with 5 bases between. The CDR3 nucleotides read TGTGCCAGCAGTTTTGACTACTATGGCTACACCTTC. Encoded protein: CASSFDYYGYTF.

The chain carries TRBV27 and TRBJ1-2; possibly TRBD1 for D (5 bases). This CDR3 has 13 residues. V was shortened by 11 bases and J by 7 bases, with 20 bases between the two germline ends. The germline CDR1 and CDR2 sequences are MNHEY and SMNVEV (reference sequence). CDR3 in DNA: TGTGCCCCGTTTGACAGAACACGCTTTGGCTACACCTTC. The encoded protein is CAPFDRTRFGYTF.

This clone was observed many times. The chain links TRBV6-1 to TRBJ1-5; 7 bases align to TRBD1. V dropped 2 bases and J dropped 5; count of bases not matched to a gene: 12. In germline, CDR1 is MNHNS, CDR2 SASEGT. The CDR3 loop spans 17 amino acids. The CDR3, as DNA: TGTGCCAGCAGTGAACCGGGGACAGCCCACCACCATCAGCCCCAGCATTTT. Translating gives CASSEPGTAHHHQPQHF.

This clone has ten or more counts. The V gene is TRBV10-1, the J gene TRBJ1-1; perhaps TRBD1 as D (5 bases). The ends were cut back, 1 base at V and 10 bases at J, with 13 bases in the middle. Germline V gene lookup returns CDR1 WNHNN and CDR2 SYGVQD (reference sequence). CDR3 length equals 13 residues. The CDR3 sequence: CASSEYFGGAAFF. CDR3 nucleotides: TGCGCCAGCAGTGAGTATTTTGGAGGGGCAGCTTTCTTT.

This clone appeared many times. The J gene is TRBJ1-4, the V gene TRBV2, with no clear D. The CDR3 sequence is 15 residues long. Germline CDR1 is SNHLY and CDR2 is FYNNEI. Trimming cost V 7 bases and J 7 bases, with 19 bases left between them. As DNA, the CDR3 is TGTGCCAGCACATATGGCGGAGCTAGCCTTGAAAAACTGTTTTTT. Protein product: CASTYGGASLEKLFF.

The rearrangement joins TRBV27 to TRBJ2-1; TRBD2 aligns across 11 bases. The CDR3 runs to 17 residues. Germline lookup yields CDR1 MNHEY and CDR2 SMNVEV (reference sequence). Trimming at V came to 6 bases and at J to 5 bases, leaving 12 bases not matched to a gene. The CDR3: CASSLNAPGLADNEQFF. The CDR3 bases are TGTGCCAGCAGCCTAAACGCACCGGGACTAGCGGACAATGAGCAGTTCTTC.

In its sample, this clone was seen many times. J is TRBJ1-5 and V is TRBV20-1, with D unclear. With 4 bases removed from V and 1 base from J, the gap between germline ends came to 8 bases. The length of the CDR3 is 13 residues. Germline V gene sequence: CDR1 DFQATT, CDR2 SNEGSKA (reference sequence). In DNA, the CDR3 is TGCAGTGCTATCGGACGAAGCAATCAGCCCCAGCATTTT. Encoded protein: CSAIGRSNQPQHF.

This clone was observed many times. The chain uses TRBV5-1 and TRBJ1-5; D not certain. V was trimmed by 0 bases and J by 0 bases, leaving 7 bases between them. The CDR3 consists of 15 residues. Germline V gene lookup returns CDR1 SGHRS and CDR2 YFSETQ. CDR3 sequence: CASSLEGYSNQPQHF. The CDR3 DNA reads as TGCGCCAGCAGCTTGGAAGGTTATAGCAATCAGCCCCAGCATTTT.